Shown below are 5 T cell receptor beta chains from a single sample sequenced in a study of post-analysis software for immune sequencing data. Unique molecular identifiers featured in each of the TCR beta cDNA libraries. TCRdb reprocessed the PCR reads via MiXCR and lists one record per CDR3 protein. The sample records some 160,000 distinct CDR3 sequences, roughly 34% being singletons. The specimen was blood, collected after autologous hematopoietic stem cell transplantation. These receptors were taken from a girl aged 5-17 years with multiple sclerosis.

This chain links TRBV9 with TRBJ2-1; D not resolved. V lost 4 bases to trimming and J lost 3 bases, with 14 bases between them. The CDR3 is made up of 15 amino acids. Germline assignment: CDR1 SGDLS and CDR2 YYNGEE. CDR3 DNA sequence: TGTGCCAGCAGCACGAAGGGTGAGAACTACAATGAGCAGTTCTTC. Translated: CASSTKGENYNEQFF. The full variable domain, in which reference TRBV9 and TRBJ2-1 provide the parts outside the CDR3, is DSGVTQTPKHLITATGQRVTLRCSPRSGDLSVYWYQQSLDQGLQFLIQYYNGEERAKGNILERFSAQQFPDLHSELNLSSLELGDSALYFCASSTKGENYNEQFFGPGTRLTVL.

J is TRBJ2-7 and V is TRBV3-1; TRBD2 agrees at 12 bases. CDR3 length: 15 amino acids. The J segment lost 4 bases and the V segment lost 3 bases, leaving 4 bases of the junction unmatched. Germline CDR1 reads LGHDT; CDR2 reads YNNKEL (reference sequence). The CDR3 DNA sequence: TGTGCCAGCAGCCAGACTAGCGGGAGAAGTTACGAGCAGTACTTC. The encoded protein is CASSQTSGRSYEQYF.

V usage is TRBV7-8 and J usage is TRBJ2-1; unclear D gene. Germline lookup yields CDR1 SGHVS and CDR2 FQNEAQ. Trimming removed 1 base from V and 10 bases from J, with 14 bases in between. This CDR3 has 14 residues. The DNA for the CDR3 is TGTGCCAGCAGCTTAGATTCCTGGCCAGGCGAGCAGTTCTTC. The encoded protein is CASSLDSWPGEQFF.

This clonotype was counted once. This chain joins TRBV7-9 and TRBJ1-4; D might be TRBD1 (5 bases). The germline CDR1 and CDR2 sequences are SEHNR and FQNEAQ (reference sequence). V lost 0 bases, J lost 4 bases, and 6 bases lay in between. This CDR3 has 14 residues. Written as DNA, the CDR3 is TGTGCCAGCAGCTTAGCGGGGGGTAATGAAAAACTGTTTTTT. Translated, it gives CASSLAGGNEKLFF.

The chain uses TRBV7-3 and TRBJ2-6; D remains unclear. This CDR3 is 14 amino acids long. V was pared by 0 bases and J by 1 base, with 1 base between. Germline V lookup: CDR1 SGHTA, CDR2 FQGTGA. The CDR3 DNA reads as TGTGCCAGCAGCTTAACTTCTGGGGCCAACGTCCTGACTTTC. Translating gives CASSLTSGANVLTF. Full variable domain (rest looked up from reference TRBV7-3 and TRBJ2-6): GAGVSQTPSNKVTEKGKYVELRCDPISGHTALYWYRQSLGQGPEFLIYFQGTGAADDSGLPNDRFFAVRPEGSVSTLKIQRTERGDSAVYLCASSLTSGANVLTFGAGSRLTVL.